Described below is a single T cell receptor beta chain sequence and its context. Its antigen is unknown. Trimming took 3 bases from V and 0 from J, leaving 9 bases between them. CDR3 size: 15 residues. Germline V gene data show CDR1 as MDHEN and CDR2 as SYDVKM. RNA amounts of about 0.5 to 1 ug underwent reverse transcription with random hexamers. An immunoSEQ multiplex PCR generated amplified TCR beta CDR3 products spanning 54 Vbeta and 13 Jbeta. One entry per CDR3 protein, called by TCRdb with MiXCR from the immunoSEQ multiplex PCR reads. The sample contains around 300,000 distinct CDR3 sequences, approximately 90% of which appear only once. This sample is part of a study of CD8 T cells in Susac syndrome. Study findings and constraints: That the number of individuals in its TCR sequencing and HLA analysis was relatively small was acknowledged by the study.

Blood CD8+ and CD4+ T cells underwent high-throughput TCR beta sequencing. The multiple sclerosis control group comprised treatment-naive patients with stable or active relapsing-remitting disease. The sample taken for sequencing was CD8+ T cells from PBMCs. This chain links TRBV28 with TRBJ1-5; the D is unclear. The TCR originated in a human donor with multiple sclerosis. CDR3 sequence reads: CASSFSGISNQPQHF. DNA for the CDR3: TGTGCCAGCAGTTTTTCGGGGATTAGCAATCAGCCCCAGCATTTT.